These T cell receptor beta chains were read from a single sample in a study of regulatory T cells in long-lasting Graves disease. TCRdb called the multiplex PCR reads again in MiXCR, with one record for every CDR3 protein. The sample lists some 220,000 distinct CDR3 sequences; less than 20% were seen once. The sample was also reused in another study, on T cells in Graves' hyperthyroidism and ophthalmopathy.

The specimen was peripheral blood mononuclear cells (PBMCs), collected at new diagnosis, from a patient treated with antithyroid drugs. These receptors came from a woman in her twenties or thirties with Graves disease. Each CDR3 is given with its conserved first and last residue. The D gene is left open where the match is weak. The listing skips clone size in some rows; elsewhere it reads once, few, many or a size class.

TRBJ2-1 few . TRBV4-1 CASSLDGTTYNEQFF TGCGCCAGCAGCCTAGACGGGACAACCTACAATGAGCAGTTCTTC
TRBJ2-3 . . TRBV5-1 CASNAGLFITDTQYF TGCGCCAGCAATGCGGGGTTGTTTATTACAGATACGCAGTATTTT
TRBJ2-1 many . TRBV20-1 CSARDGRNEQFF TGCAGTGCTAGAGATGGCAGGAATGAGCAGTTCTTC
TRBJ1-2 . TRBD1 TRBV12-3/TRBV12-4 CASSFPRGYGYTF TGTGCCAGCAGTTTCCCCAGGGGGTATGGCTACACCTTC
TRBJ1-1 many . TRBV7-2 CASSLATGSSVLGEAFF TGTGCCAGCAGCTTAGCTACAGGGTCGTCAGTATTGGGTGAAGCTTTCTTT
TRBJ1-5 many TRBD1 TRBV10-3 CAISDGQGYQPQHF TGTGCCATCAGTGACGGACAGGGATATCAGCCCCAGCATTTT
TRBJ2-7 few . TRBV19 CASSIRGPPGKEYEQYF TGTGCCAGTAGTATCCGGGGACCCCCGGGGAAAGAGTATGAGCAGTACTTC
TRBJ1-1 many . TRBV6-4 CASSDRDNTEAFF TGTGCCAGCAGTGACCGGGACAACACTGAAGCTTTCTTT
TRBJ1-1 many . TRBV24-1 CATSVGGANTEAFF TGTGCCACCAGTGTTGGGGGAGCGAACACTGAAGCTTTCTTT
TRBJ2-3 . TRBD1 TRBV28 CASSWGQGRDTQYF TGTGCCAGCAGTTGGGGACAGGGGAGGGATACGCAGTATTTT
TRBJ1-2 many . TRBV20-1 CSARESRQAGGGYTF TGCAGTGCTAGAGAGAGCCGACAGGCCGGGGGGGGCTACACCTTC
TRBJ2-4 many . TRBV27 CASSLSPGLNIQYF TGTGCCAGCAGTTTATCGCCAGGGTTGAACATTCAGTACTTC
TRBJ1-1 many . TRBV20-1 CSARLPVGGATEAFF TGCAGTGCTAGACTCCCTGTAGGAGGGGCCACTGAAGCTTTCTTT